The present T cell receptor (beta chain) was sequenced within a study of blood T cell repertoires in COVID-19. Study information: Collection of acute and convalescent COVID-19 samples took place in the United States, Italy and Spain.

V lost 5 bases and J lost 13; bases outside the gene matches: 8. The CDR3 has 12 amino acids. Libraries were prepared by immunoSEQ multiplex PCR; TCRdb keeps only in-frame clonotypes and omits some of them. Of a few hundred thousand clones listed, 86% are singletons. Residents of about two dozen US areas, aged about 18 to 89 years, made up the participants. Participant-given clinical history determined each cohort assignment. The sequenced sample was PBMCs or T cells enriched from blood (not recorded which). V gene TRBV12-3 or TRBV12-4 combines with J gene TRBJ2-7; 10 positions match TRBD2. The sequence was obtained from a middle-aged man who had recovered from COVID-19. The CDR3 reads CASSLGLAAGYF. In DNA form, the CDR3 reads TGTGCCAGCAGTCTCGGACTAGCGGCGGGATACTTC.